This T cell receptor beta chain derives from a study of PD-L1 blockade in urothelial cancer. Measured with immunoSEQ multiplex PCR; TCRdb has only the in-frame clones, and not every one. The profile shows 30,000 to 40,000 clones, roughly 90% of them singletons. This clone was seen once. The antigen remains undetermined. Noted time point: pretreatment peripheral blood. Notes on the study in general: The study found that durable-benefit patients expanded tumor-associated blood clones more at 3 weeks.

This CDR3 contains 15 residues. J gave up 3 bases and V 2 bases, and 4 bases lay outside the gene matches. CDR1 and CDR2 (germline): LNHDA, SQIVND (reference sequence). Sequences were derived from PBMCs, sampled around atezolizumab (anti-PD-L1) treatment. V gene TRBV19 combines with J gene TRBJ2-3; 8 bases map to TRBD2. This TCR was recovered from a woman aged 55-69 years with urothelial cancer. The CDR3 is CASSISGSLTDTQYF. Here the CDR3 DNA reads TGTGCCAGTAGTATAAGCGGGAGTTTAACAGATACGCAGTATTTT.